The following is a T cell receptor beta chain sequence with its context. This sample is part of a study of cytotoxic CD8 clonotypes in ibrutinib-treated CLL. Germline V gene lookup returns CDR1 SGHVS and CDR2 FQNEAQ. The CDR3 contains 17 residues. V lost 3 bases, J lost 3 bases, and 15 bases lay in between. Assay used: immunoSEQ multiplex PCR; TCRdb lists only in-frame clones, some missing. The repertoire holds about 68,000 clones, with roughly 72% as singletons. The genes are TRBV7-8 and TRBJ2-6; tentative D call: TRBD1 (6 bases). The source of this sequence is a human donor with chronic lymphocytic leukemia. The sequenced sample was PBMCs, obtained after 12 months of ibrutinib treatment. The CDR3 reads CASSFYQGFGGANVLTF. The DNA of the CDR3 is TGTGCCAGCAGCTTCTATCAGGGGTTCGGTGGGGCCAACGTCCTGACTTTC. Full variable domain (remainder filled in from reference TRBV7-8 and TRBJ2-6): GAGVSQSPRYKVAKRGQDVALRCDPISGHVSLFWYQQALGQGPEFLTYFQNEAQLDKSGLPSDRFFAERPEGSVSTLKIQRTQQEDSAVYLCASSFYQGFGGANVLTFGAGSRLTVL.